This is a list of T cell receptor beta chains from one sample in a study of CD8+ T cells in alopecia areata. The repertoire was sequenced with immunoSEQ multiplex PCR; TCRdb's copy has only in-frame clones and lacks some. The sample consists of about 130,000 clones, 45% to 60% of them appearing once. The specimen comprised CD8+ T cells sorted from blood, sampled at week 4, from a patient treated with tofacitinib. Every receptor here comes from a human donor with alopecia areata. Each CDR3 is given with its conserved first and last residue. D genes are given only for firm matches. Expanded clones get a size class; other rows say once, few or many, or leave the size out.

abundance	d_gene	j_gene	v_gene	CDR3aa	CDR3nt
NA	NA	TRBJ1-4	TRBV7-6	CASSPGLGKTNEKLFF	TGTGCTAGCAGCCCCGGTCTAGGGAAAACTAATGAAAAACTGTTTTTT
few	NA	TRBJ1-1	TRBV5-4	CASSPPGSTEAFF	TGTGCCAGCAGCCCTCCGGGAAGCACTGAAGCTTTCTTT
NA	NA	TRBJ2-7	TRBV7-9	CASSIAGYEQYF	TGTGCCAGCAGCATAGCTGGGTACGAGCAGTACTTC
NA	NA	TRBJ2-3	TRBV25-1	CASSLRGRTDTQYF	TGTGCCAGCAGTCTCAGGGGCCGCACAGATACGCAGTATTTT
few	NA	TRBJ1-1	TRBV7-8	CASSQAGVEDMNTEAFF	TGTGCCAGCAGTCAAGCGGGGGTTGAGGACATGAACACTGAAGCTTTCTTT
NA	NA	TRBJ1-1	TRBV27	CASSSIRGTEAFF	TGTGCCAGCAGTTCCATAAGGGGCACTGAAGCTTTCTTT
NA	TRBD1	TRBJ1-1	TRBV5-5	CASSLKDREYTEAFF	TGTGCCAGCAGCTTGAAGGACAGGGAGTACACTGAAGCTTTCTTT
NA	NA	TRBJ1-2	TRBV13	CASGIGSGAYGYTF	TGTGCCAGCGGGATCGGCTCAGGGGCCTATGGCTACACCTTC
NA	TRBD2	TRBJ2-7	TRBV4-1	CASSPRWSGGTNSYEQYF	TGCGCCAGCAGCCCCCGATGGAGCGGGGGGACCAACTCCTACGAGCAGTACTTC
NA	NA	TRBJ2-5	TRBV30	CAWDFRETQYF	TGTGCCTGGGACTTTCGGGAGACCCAGTACTTC
few	NA	TRBJ2-7	TRBV6-6	CASKPWGSYEQYF	TGTGCCAGCAAGCCTTGGGGTTCCTACGAGCAGTACTTC
NA	NA	TRBJ2-5	TRBV18	CASSPDSGRDQETQYF	TGTGCCAGCTCACCCGACTCGGGCAGGGATCAAGAGACCCAGTACTTC
NA	NA	TRBJ2-5	TRBV29-1	CSVLGGQIHQETQYF	TGCAGCGTTCTTGGCGGACAGATTCACCAAGAGACCCAGTACTTC
NA	NA	TRBJ2-7	TRBV4-2	CASSQDRDSYEQYF	TGTGCCAGCAGCCAAGACAGGGATTCATACGAGCAGTACTTC
NA	NA	TRBJ1-1	TRBV30	CAWSVGAEAFF	TGTGCCTGGAGTGTGGGCGCTGAAGCTTTCTTT
NA	TRBD1	TRBJ1-1	TRBV10-3	CAISPQGAAMNTEAFF	TGTGCCATCAGTCCACAGGGGGCGGCCATGAACACTGAAGCTTTCTTT
NA	TRBD1	TRBJ2-1	TRBV28	CASSLWGQGANNEQFF	TGTGCCAGCAGTTTATGGGGACAGGGGGCTAACAATGAGCAGTTCTTC
NA	NA	TRBJ2-1	TRBV14	CASSQVGGSYNEQFF	TGTGCCAGCAGCCAAGTGGGAGGCTCCTACAATGAGCAGTTCTTC
NA	NA	TRBJ1-2	TRBV4-1	CASSHTGRPDYGYTF	TGCGCCAGCAGCCACACAGGTCGCCCCGATTATGGCTACACCTTC
NA	TRBD2	TRBJ2-1	TRBV5-6	CASSLGTSGRNNEQFF	TGTGCCAGCAGCTTGGGGACTAGCGGGAGAAACAATGAGCAGTTCTTC
NA	NA	TRBJ2-7	TRBV4-1	CASSLWEDSYEQYF	TGCGCCAGCAGCCTCTGGGAGGACAGCTACGAGCAGTACTTC
few	NA	TRBJ1-5	TRBV5-6	CASTVGPGAQPQHF	TGTGCCAGCACCGTAGGGCCCGGGGCTCAGCCCCAGCATTTT
NA	NA	TRBJ1-1	TRBV10-3	CAISEVGTEAFF	TGTGCCATCAGTGAGGTTGGCACTGAAGCTTTCTTT
few	NA	TRBJ1-5	TRBV15	CATSSLSQPQHF	TGTGCCACCAGCTCTCTCTCCCAGCCCCAGCATTTT
NA	NA	TRBJ1-3	TRBV5-4	CAADSGNTIYF	TGTGCGGCGGACTCTGGAAACACCATATATTTT
NA	NA	TRBJ2-7	TRBV9	CASGGDDYEQYF	TGTGCCAGCGGGGGAGATGATTACGAGCAGTACTTC
NA	TRBD1	TRBJ1-1	TRBV29-1	CSAGGQGGTEAFF	TGCAGCGCGGGCGGACAGGGAGGCACTGAAGCTTTCTTT
NA	NA	TRBJ1-2	TRBV7-9	CASSFGGSNYGYTF	TGTGCCAGCAGCTTCGGGGGAAGCAACTATGGCTACACCTTC
few	NA	TRBJ2-7	TRBV18	CASSPSPSYEQYF	TGTGCCAGCTCACCCTCTCCATCTTACGAGCAGTACTTC
NA	NA	TRBJ2-5	TRBV10-3	CAISESMRNQETQYF	TGTGCCATCAGTGAGTCTATGCGCAACCAAGAGACCCAGTACTTC
few	NA	TRBJ2-7	TRBV27	CASSLSAGTPIYEQYF	TGTGCCAGCAGTTTATCGGCAGGGACGCCCATCTACGAGCAGTACTTC
NA	NA	TRBJ2-7	TRBV10-3	CAISETGLRLSYEQYF	TGTGCCATCAGTGAGACCGGGCTCAGGTTATCCTACGAGCAGTACTTC
NA	TRBD1	TRBJ2-7	TRBV13	CASSRDRTTYEQYF	TGTGCCAGCAGCCGGGACAGGACGACCTACGAGCAGTACTTC
few	NA	TRBJ2-5	TRBV9	CASSGFQETQYF	TGTGCCAGCAGCGGGTTCCAAGAGACCCAGTACTTC
NA	TRBD1	TRBJ2-7	TRBV13	CASSLGTATYEQYF	TGTGCCAGCAGCCTAGGGACAGCCACCTACGAGCAGTACTTC
NA	NA	TRBJ2-5	TRBV13	CASSLNDRETQYF	TGTGCCAGCAGCTTAAACGACCGGGAGACCCAGTACTTC
few	TRBD1	TRBJ1-2	TRBV19	CASSMTGGWDYGYTF	TGTGCCAGTAGTATGACAGGGGGTTGGGACTATGGCTACACCTTC
NA	TRBD1	TRBJ1-2	TRBV30	CAGTGGRKGYGYTF	TGTGCCGGGACAGGGGGTCGCAAGGGGTATGGCTACACCTTC
NA	TRBD1	TRBJ2-3	TRBV5-1	CASSSRTGGPDTQYF	TGCGCCAGCAGTTCCCGGACAGGGGGCCCAGATACGCAGTATTTT
NA	TRBD1	TRBJ2-5	TRBV23-1	CASSFGQVSFSFGIKETQYF	TGCGCCAGCAGTTTCGGACAGGTGTCCTTTTCGTTCGGGATAAAAGAGACCCAGTACTTC
NA	NA	TRBJ2-2	TRBV7-6	CASSLGSSGTGELFF	TGTGCCAGCAGCTTAGGGTCATCAGGCACCGGGGAGCTGTTTTTT
few	NA	TRBJ2-7	TRBV29-1	CSVEDGDGPEQYF	TGCAGCGTTGAAGATGGGGACGGTCCTGAGCAGTACTTC
NA	NA	TRBJ1-2	TRBV9	CASSVEPDLVYGYTF	TGTGCCAGCAGCGTAGAGCCAGACCTAGTCTATGGCTACACCTTC
few	NA	TRBJ1-2	TRBV29-1	CSVDQQGPYGYTF	TGCAGCGTTGATCAGCAGGGACCATATGGCTACACCTTC
NA	TRBD2	TRBJ2-7	TRBV2	CASCGLAGEQYF	TGTGCCAGCTGCGGACTAGCGGGGGAGCAGTACTTC
NA	NA	TRBJ2-1	TRBV13	CASSLVSYNEQFF	TGTGCCAGCAGCTTAGTTTCCTACAATGAGCAGTTCTTC
NA	NA	TRBJ1-1	TRBV11-2	CASSFGGMNTEAFF	TGTGCCAGCAGCTTTGGGGGTATGAACACTGAAGCTTTCTTT
NA	NA	TRBJ2-2	TRBV30	CAWRKVYYTGELFF	TGTGCCTGGAGGAAAGTTTACTACACCGGGGAGCTGTTTTTT
NA	NA	TRBJ1-1	TRBV7-9	CASSWTGSEAFF	TGTGCCAGCAGCTGGACGGGCTCAGAAGCTTTCTTT
few	NA	TRBJ2-7	TRBV6-5	CASSLGTEAYEQYF	TGTGCCAGCAGTCTCGGGACGGAAGCCTACGAGCAGTACTTC
NA	NA	TRBJ1-2	TRBV28	CASSPSWEDYGYTF	TGTGCCAGCAGCCCTAGCTGGGAGGACTATGGCTACACCTTC
NA	TRBD1	TRBJ2-7	TRBV18	CASSPRQGSEGEQYF	TGTGCCAGCTCACCCCGACAGGGGAGCGAAGGCGAGCAGTACTTC
NA	TRBD1	TRBJ2-1	TRBV5-1	CASSLVGQGPLSYNEQFF	TGCGCCAGCAGCTTGGTTGGACAGGGCCCCCTCTCCTACAATGAGCAGTTCTTC
few	NA	TRBJ1-4	TRBV5-1	CASSIDRLSEKLFF	TGCGCCAGCAGCATCGACAGGCTCTCTGAAAAACTGTTTTTT
NA	NA	TRBJ1-6	TRBV4-1	CASSQVYSPNSPLHF	TGCGCCAGCAGCCAAGTTTACAGCCCAAATTCACCCCTCCACTTT
NA	TRBD1	TRBJ2-7	TRBV13	CASSSSGTGRYEQYF	TGTGCCAGCAGCTCGTCCGGGACAGGGCGGTACGAGCAGTACTTC
NA	NA	TRBJ1-3	TRBV14	CASSQDWGTFSGNTIYF	TGTGCCAGCAGCCAAGATTGGGGGACGTTCTCTGGAAACACCATATATTTT
NA	TRBD1	TRBJ2-2	TRBV11-2	CASSLGQGENTGELFF	TGTGCCAGCAGCCTTGGACAGGGGGAGAACACCGGGGAGCTGTTTTTT
many	NA	TRBJ2-2	TRBV5-4	CASSLKGSHTGELFF	TGTGCCAGCAGCTTGAAAGGGTCACACACCGGGGAGCTGTTTTTT